A single sample is the source of the 4 T cell receptor beta chains below, sequenced in a study of blood T cell repertoires in COVID-19. Libraries were prepared by immunoSEQ multiplex PCR; TCRdb keeps only in-frame clonotypes and omits some of them. Of approximately 210,000 clones listed, 84% are singletons. Sequencing was carried out using peripheral blood. The receptors were sampled from a woman aged 70-85 years with active or convalescent COVID-19.

The chain links TRBV11-2 to TRBJ1-6; unclear D gene. The V end lost 3 bases, the J end lost 6 bases, and 9 bases lay between the germline ends. Germline V lookup: CDR1 SGHAT, CDR2 FQNNGV. The CDR3 has 14 residues. The CDR3: CASSFTGSNSPLHF. CDR3 nucleotide sequence: TGTGCCAGCAGCTTTACGGGGTCTAATTCACCCCTCCACTTT.

This chain links TRBV14 with TRBJ2-1, with TRBD2 as a possible D gene (5 bases). The CDR3 loop spans 17 amino acids. Germline V gives CDR1 SGHDN, CDR2 FVKESK. V was trimmed by 4 bases and J by 8 bases, leaving 24 bases between them. CDR3 in DNA: TGTGCCAGCAGCCTTCGAGCGGCTCCCCCACCCGGGGATGAGCAGTTCTTC. It translates to CASSLRAAPPPGDEQFF.

The sample holds many counts of this clone. J is TRBJ2-7 and V is TRBV5-1, with D perhaps matching TRBD1 (6 bases). Per the germline V gene, CDR1 is SGHRS and CDR2 is YFSETQ. V was pared by 0 bases and J by 5 bases, with 15 bases between. This CDR3 contains 15 residues. DNA for the CDR3: TGCGCCAGCAGCTTGGGGTTCAGGGACACCCACGAGCAGTACTTC. This sequence encodes CASSLGFRDTHEQYF.

V and J are TRBV6-6 and TRBJ1-2; no clear D. CDR3 length equals 14 residues. V was pared by 6 bases and J by 8 bases, with 19 bases between. The germline gives CDR1 MNHNY, CDR2 SVGAGI (reference sequence). In nucleotides, the CDR3 is TGTGCCAGCAGCCGCCCGGGATTGGAGGGCGGCTACACCTTC. Amino acid sequence: CASSRPGLEGGYTF.